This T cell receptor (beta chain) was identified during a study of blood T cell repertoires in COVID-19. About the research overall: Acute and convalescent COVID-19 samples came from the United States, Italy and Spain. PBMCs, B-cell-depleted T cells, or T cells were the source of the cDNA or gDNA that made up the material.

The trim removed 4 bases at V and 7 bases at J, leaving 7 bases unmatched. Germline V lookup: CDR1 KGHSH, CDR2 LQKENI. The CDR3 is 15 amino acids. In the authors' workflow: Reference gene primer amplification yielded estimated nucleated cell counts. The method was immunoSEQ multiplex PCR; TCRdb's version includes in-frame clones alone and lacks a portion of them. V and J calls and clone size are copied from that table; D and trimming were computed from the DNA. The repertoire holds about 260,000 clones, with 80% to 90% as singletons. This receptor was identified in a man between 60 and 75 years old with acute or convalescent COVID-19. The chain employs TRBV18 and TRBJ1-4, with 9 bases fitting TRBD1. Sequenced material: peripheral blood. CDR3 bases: TGTGCCAGCTCACTCCAGGGACAGGGTATTGAAAAACTGTTTTTT. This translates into CASSLQGQGIEKLFF.